This note documents a single T cell receptor (beta chain) sequence. The data belong to a study of blood T cell repertoires in COVID-19. Overall study: Both acute and convalescent COVID-19 samples were obtained from the United States, Italy and Spain. PBMCs, B-cell-depleted T cells, or T cells provided the cDNA or gDNA that made up the material.

V gave up 4 bases and J gave up 4 bases; unmatched junction bases: 4. Germline V gene lookup returns CDR1 SGHNT and CDR2 YYREEE (reference sequence). The CDR3 runs 15 residues. In the original workflow: Reference gene primer amplification gave estimated nucleated cell counts. The table came from immunoSEQ multiplex PCR; TCRdb's copy has only in-frame clones and leaves some out. From that table come the V and J calls and clone size; the DNA was used to work out D and trimming. The repertoire holds approximately 84,000 clones, with 90% as singletons. The TCR originated in a human donor with active COVID-19. The donor label of this sample is uncertain. This chain links TRBV5-4 with TRBJ2-5; 13 bases are shared with TRBD2. Sequenced material: peripheral blood. The CDR3 protein is CASSPGLAGAETQYF. As DNA, the CDR3 is TGTGCCAGCAGCCCCGGACTAGCGGGAGCAGAGACCCAGTACTTC. Together with reference TRBV5-4 and TRBJ2-5, the CDR3 gives the full variable domain: ETGVTQSPTHLIKTRGQQVTLRCSSQSGHNTVSWYQQALGQGPQFIFQYYREEENGRGNFPPRFSGLQFPNYSSELNVNALELDDSALYLCASSPGLAGAETQYFGPGTRLLVL.